This TCR beta chain was identified during a study of CD8 T cells in Susac syndrome (dated by TCRdb to between 2019 and 2020). Describing the broader study: Among the Susac syndrome patients who were sequenced, clinically active disease was present in five or six and clinical remission was observed in fewer than 10. Susac syndrome patients were therapy-naive, on corticosteroids (some also receiving IVIg), or on IVIg alone at blood withdrawal. Whether CD8+ T cell activation and differentiation in Susac syndrome was antigen driven was tested using repertoire sequencing. Clonality of the CD8+ T cell repertoire was compared between about a dozen healthy donors, approximately 14 Susac syndrome patients and under 19 multiple sclerosis patients.

RNA was extracted using the RNeasy kit, and roughly 0.45 to 1 microgram was reverse transcribed with random hexamers. TCR beta CDR3 regions were amplified with the immunoSEQ multiplex PCR assay covering 54 Vbeta and 13 Jbeta segments. PCR amplification bias was corrected by using a synthetic template baseline for primer optimization and computational correction. Regarding the original processing steps: Only productive sequences were kept, with reads annotated to V, D and J genes according to IMGT and analyzed in immunoSEQ Analyzer. Clonality was calculated as one minus the Shannon entropy normalized by log2 of the number of productive unique sequences. For each patient and control, public and private clones were evaluated among the 100 most prevalent clones. Clones were defined as Susac-specific when absent from the healthy and MS cohorts, from roughly 1,100 published viral clones and from other ImmuneACCESS disease sequences. Using fastp at Q25 and MiXCR, TCRdb reprocessed the public reads and kept productive beta chains. Rows with a matching CDR3 protein are joined into one entry that keeps the most common DNA and genes. Here the V and J calls rest on TCRdb's processing, not on the authors' analysis. This sample holds more than 80,000 distinct CDR3 sequences; around 94% were observed only once. The top ten clonotypes cover 0.4% to 0.5% of the sample.

Peripheral blood CD8+ and CD4+ T cells from healthy donors, Susac syndrome patients and multiple sclerosis patients were profiled by high-throughput TCR beta sequencing. Susac syndrome patients met recently defined diagnostic criteria for definite or probable disease. CD8+ TEMRA cells were enriched by FACS, while bulk CD8+ and CD4+ T cells were purified by magnetic negative isolation. Blood was collected in EDTA tubes and processed within 24 hours, with PBMCs isolated through density gradient centrifugation. PBMCs intended for TCR sequencing were cryopreserved in liquid nitrogen and thawed later in a water bath at 37 degrees C. Purity of sorted or isolated CD4+, CD8+ and CD8+ TEMRA cells was at least 90%. General findings and caveats noted by the study authors: The TCR sequencing and HLA analysis was acknowledged to have included a relatively small number of individuals. Approximately 15 Susac-specific public clones were identified in the total CD8+ repertoire, and several Susac-specific public clones were identified in the CD8+ TEMRA repertoire. CD8+ repertoires in Susac syndrome showed clonal expansion, which was highest in CD8+ TEMRA cells and was greater in clinically active patients than in remitting patients.

CDR1 and CDR2, per the germline V gene, are SGHVS and FNYEAQ. At the junction V is shortened by 1 base and J by 2 bases, with 10 bases in between. The CDR3, cysteine through phenylalanine, is 15 amino acids long. CDR3 DNA is the only sequence kept; it has 45 bases, read in frame from the first base. Notes on this clonotype: It lacks a known antigen. No quality values exist for individual bases; no much larger clone is one base distant.

Sequenced input: CD8+ T cells from PBMCs. This TCR derives from a human donor with Susac syndrome. The V and J genes are TRBV7-6 and TRBJ2-3; the D gene remains uncertain. The nucleotide sequence is given as TGTGCCAGCAGCTTAGGGGTCGAGGCCACAGATACGCAGTATTTT. Translated, it gives CASSLGVEATDTQYF.